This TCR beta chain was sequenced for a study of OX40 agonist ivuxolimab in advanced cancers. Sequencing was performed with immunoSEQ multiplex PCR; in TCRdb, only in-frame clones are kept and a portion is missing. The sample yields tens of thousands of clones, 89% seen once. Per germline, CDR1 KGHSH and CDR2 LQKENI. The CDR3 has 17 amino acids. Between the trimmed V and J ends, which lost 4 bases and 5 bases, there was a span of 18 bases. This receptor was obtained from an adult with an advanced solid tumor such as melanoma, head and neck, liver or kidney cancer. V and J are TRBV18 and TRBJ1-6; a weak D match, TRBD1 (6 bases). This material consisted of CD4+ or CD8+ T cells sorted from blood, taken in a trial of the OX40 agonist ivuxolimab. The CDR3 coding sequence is TGTGCCAGCTCACTCAACGGGGGGCCGGAAAATAATTCACCCCTCCACTTT. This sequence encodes CASSLNGGPENNSPLHF.